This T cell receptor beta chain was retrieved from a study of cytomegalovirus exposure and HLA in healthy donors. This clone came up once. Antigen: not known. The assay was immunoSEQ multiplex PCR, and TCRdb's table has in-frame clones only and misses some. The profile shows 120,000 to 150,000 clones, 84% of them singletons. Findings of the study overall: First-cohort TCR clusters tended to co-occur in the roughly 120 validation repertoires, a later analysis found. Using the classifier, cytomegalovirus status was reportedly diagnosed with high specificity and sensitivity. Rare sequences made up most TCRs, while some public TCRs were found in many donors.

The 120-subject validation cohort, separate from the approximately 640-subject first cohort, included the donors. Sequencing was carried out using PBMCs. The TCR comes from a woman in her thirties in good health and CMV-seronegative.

The CDR3 protein is CASSLGAGELETQYF. CDR3 in DNA: TGTGCCAGCAGCTTAGGAGCGGGGGAGCTCGAGACCCAGTACTTC. V is TRBV7-3 and J is TRBJ2-5; TRBD2 agrees at 8 bases. CDR1 and CDR2 from the germline V gene are SGHTA and FQGTGA. This CDR3 is built from 15 residues. The junction had 7 bases not matched to a gene; V was cut back by 2 bases and J by 5 bases.